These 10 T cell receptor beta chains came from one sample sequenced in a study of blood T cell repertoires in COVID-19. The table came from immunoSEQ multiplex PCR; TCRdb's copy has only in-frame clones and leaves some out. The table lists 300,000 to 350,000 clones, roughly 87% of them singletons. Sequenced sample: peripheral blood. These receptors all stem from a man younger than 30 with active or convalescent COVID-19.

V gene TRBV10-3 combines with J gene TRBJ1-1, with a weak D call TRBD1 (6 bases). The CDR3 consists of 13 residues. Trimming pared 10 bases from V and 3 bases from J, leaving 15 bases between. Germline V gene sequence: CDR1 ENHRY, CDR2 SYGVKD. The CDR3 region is CANQDSTDTEAFF. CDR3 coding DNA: TGTGCCAATCAGGACAGCACTGACACTGAAGCTTTCTTT.

CDR3 DNA sequence: TGCGCCAGCACGACAGGGAACGAGCAGTACTTC. Protein product: CASTTGNEQYF. This chain joins TRBV5-1 and TRBJ2-7, with 7 bases that match TRBD1. The CDR3 spans 11 residues. Germline V CDR1 and CDR2: SGHRS, YFSETQ. Unmatched junction bases numbered 2, after V lost 6 bases and J lost 5 bases.

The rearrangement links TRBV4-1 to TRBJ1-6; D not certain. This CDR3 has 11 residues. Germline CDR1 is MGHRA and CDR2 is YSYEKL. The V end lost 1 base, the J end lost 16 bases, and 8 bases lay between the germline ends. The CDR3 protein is CASSQGTGLHF. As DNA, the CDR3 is TGCGCCAGCAGCCAAGGGACGGGGCTCCACTTT.

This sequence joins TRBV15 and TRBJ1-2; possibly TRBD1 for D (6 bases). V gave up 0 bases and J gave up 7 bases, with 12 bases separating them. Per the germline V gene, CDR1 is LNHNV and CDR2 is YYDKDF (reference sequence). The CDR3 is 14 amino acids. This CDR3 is CATSRDGGAGGYTF. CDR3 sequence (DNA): TGTGCCACCAGCAGAGATGGGGGGGCAGGTGGCTACACCTTC.

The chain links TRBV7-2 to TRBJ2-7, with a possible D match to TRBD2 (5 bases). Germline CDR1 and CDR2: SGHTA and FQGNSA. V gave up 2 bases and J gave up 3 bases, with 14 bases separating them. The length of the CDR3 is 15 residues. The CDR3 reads CASSLRLAPYYEQYF. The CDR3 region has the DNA TGTGCCAGCAGCTTAAGGCTAGCCCCCTACTACGAGCAGTACTTC.

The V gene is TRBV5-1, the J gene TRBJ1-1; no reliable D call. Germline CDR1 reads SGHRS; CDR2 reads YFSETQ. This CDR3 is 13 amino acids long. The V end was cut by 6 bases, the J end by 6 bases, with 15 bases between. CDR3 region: CASTRGGRSEAFF. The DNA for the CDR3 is TGCGCCAGCACGAGAGGAGGGCGGTCTGAAGCTTTCTTT.

CDR3 bases: TGTGCCACCAGCAGAGATTTCACAGGGGAGTATCCCCAGCATTTT. Translated, it gives CATSRDFTGEYPQHF. The rearrangement uses TRBV15 and TRBJ1-5; the match to TRBD1 covers 7 bases. In germline, CDR1 is LNHNV, CDR2 YYDKDF (reference sequence). Germline trimming cut 0 bases from V and 10 bases from J; bases unmatched to any gene: 9. This CDR3 region has 15 residues.

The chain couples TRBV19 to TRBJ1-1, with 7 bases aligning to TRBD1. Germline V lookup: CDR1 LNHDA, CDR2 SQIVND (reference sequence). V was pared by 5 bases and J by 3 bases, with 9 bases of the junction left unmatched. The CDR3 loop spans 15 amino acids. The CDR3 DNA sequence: TGTGCCAGTAGTTATTTCGGCAGGGGGGACACTGAAGCTTTCTTT. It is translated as CASSYFGRGDTEAFF.

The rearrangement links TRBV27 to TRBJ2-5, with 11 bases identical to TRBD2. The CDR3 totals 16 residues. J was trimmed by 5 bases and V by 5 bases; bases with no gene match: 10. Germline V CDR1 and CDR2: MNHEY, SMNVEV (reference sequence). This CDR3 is CASSPGLAGSRETQYF. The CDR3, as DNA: TGTGCCAGCAGTCCCGGACTAGCGGGTTCTCGTGAGACCCAGTACTTC.

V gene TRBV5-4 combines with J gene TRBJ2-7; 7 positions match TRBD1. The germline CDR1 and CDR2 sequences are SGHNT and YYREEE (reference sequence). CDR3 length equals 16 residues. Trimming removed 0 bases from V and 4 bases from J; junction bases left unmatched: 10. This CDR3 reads CASSLGETGHLYEQYF. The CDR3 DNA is TGTGCCAGCAGCTTGGGTGAGACAGGGCACTTGTACGAGCAGTACTTC. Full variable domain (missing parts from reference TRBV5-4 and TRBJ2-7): ETGVTQSPTHLIKTRGQQVTLRCSSQSGHNTVSWYQQALGQGPQFIFQYYREEENGRGNFPPRFSGLQFPNYSSELNVNALELDDSALYLCASSLGETGHLYEQYFGPGTRLTVT.